These 24 T cell receptor beta chains originate from one sample sequenced in a study of cytomegalovirus exposure and HLA in healthy donors. PCR primers comprised 60 Vbeta and 13 Jbeta primers. TCRdb's table, derived via immunoSEQ multiplex PCR, lists solely in-frame clones and lacks some. The table lists some 95,000 clones, 65% to 80% of them singletons, with roughly 15% in the top ten. Sequenced material: PBMCs. All receptors come from a woman under 30 in good health and CMV-seropositive.

The chain carries TRBV28 and TRBJ1-2; D is perhaps TRBD1 (5 bases). Germline CDR1 and CDR2: MDHEN and SYDVKM. The V and J ends lost 8 bases and 8 bases respectively, with 9 bases between them. This CDR3 has 10 residues. The CDR3 loop is CASLSGGYTF. The CDR3, as DNA: TGTGCCAGCCTCTCAGGGGGCTACACCTTC.

This rearrangement joins TRBV7-8 to TRBJ2-2, with D possibly TRBD2 on 6 matching bases. Germline-derived CDR1 and CDR2 are SGHVS and FQNEAQ. CDR3 size: 16 residues. The V and J ends lost 4 bases and 0 bases respectively, with 12 bases between them. The CDR3: CASSSSGTPNTGELFF. Here the CDR3 DNA reads TGTGCCAGCAGCTCATCCGGGACTCCGAACACCGGGGAGCTGTTTTTT.

As for this clone: A read error may account for a junction end that differs from germline. The V call is TRBV9, the J call TRBJ2-7, with a tentative D call TRBD2 (5 bases). The CDR3 extends over 16 amino acids. CDR1 and CDR2 from the germline V gene are SGDLS and YYNGEE. The CDR3 here is CASSPEGGGTSHEQYF. The CDR3 bases are TGTGCCAGCAGCCCTGAGGGCGGCGGCACCTCCCACGAGCAGTACTTC.

This clone was recorded once. The V gene is TRBV4-3, the J gene TRBJ2-1, with a possible D match to TRBD2 (7 bases). The CDR3 has 16 amino acids. From germline, CDR1 is LGHNA and CDR2 YSLEER. Trimming left V 4 bases short and J 9 bases short, with 22 bases between. The CDR3: CASSPSGGGSSFEQFF. The CDR3 bases are TGCGCCAGCAGCCCTTCGGGGGGCGGGAGTTCGTTTGAGCAGTTCTTC.

The chain has TRBV5-8 and TRBJ2-4; TRBD2 matches 7 bases. The CDR3 sequence is 16 residues long. Germline V gives CDR1 SGHTS, CDR2 YDEGEE. V was clipped by 7 bases and J by 1 base; unmatched bases: 11. Here the CDR3 reads CASHGRSGLAKNIQYF. The CDR3 coding sequence is TGTGCCAGCCACGGTCGTAGCGGGCTGGCCAAAAACATTCAGTACTTC.

J is TRBJ1-2 and V is TRBV4-2; 9 bases agree with TRBD1. The CDR3 spans 13 residues. CDR1 is LGHNA and CDR2 is YNFKEQ in the germline V gene. Losses at the gene ends were 6 bases for V and 8 bases for J; bases not matched to a gene: 7. The CDR3 DNA follows: TGTGCCAGCAGTCGGACAGGGGCTGAAGGCTACACCTTC. Encoded protein: CASSRTGAEGYTF.

This clone was seen only a few times. This chain uses TRBV4-2 with TRBJ2-1, with TRBD2 as a possible D gene (6 bases). Germline assignment: CDR1 LGHNA and CDR2 YNFKEQ. V was trimmed by 4 bases and J by 5 bases, leaving 12 bases between them. This CDR3 is built from 14 residues. As DNA, the CDR3 is TGTGCCAGCAGCCGGGGACTTGAAAACAATGAGCAGTTCTTC. Its translation is CASSRGLENNEQFF.

The rearrangement links TRBV29-1 to TRBJ2-2, with 7 bases that match TRBD1. Germline V gives CDR1 SQVTM, CDR2 ANQGSEA. CDR3 length equals 15 residues. V trimming: 0 bases; J trimming: 3 bases; junction bases outside the gene matches: 4. The CDR3, as DNA: TGCAGCGTTGAAGATAAAGGGGGCTACACCGGGGAGCTGTTTTTT. Translated, it gives CSVEDKGGYTGELFF.

The CDR3 DNA reads TGTGCCAGCAGTCCCGGTCCCTTAGATGAGCAGTTCTTC. Its protein is CASSPGPLDEQFF. This chain joins TRBV6-5 and TRBJ2-1, with unresolved D. This CDR3 has 13 residues. Trimming pared 5 bases from V and 8 bases from J, leaving 13 bases between. Germline CDR1 MNHEY, CDR2 SVGAGI.

The J gene is TRBJ2-5, the V gene TRBV5-4; 8 positions agree with TRBD2. Germline V gives CDR1 SGHNT, CDR2 YYREEE (reference sequence). This CDR3 is 17 amino acids long. V trimming: 0 bases; J trimming: 5 bases; junction bases outside the gene matches: 12. CDR3 protein: CASSLEGLASGRETQYF. The CDR3, as DNA: TGTGCCAGCAGCTTGGAGGGTCTGGCTAGCGGGCGGGAGACCCAGTACTTC.

This clone showed up just once. V gene TRBV27 combines with J gene TRBJ1-1; D might be TRBD1 (6 bases). V lost 1 base to trimming and J lost 5 bases, with 17 bases between them. The CDR3 length is 16 residues. The germline gives CDR1 MNHEY, CDR2 SMNVEV (reference sequence). CDR3 in DNA: TGTGCCAGCAGTTTATACCTCAGGGGAAGAAGGACTGAAGCTTTCTTT. Its protein is CASSLYLRGRRTEAFF.

The chain uses TRBV7-3 and TRBJ2-1; 15 positions agree with TRBD2. The V and J ends lost 5 bases and 7 bases, in that order; junction bases with no gene match: 9. The CDR3 is 17 amino acids. Germline CDR1 SGHTA, CDR2 FQGTGA. CDR3 nucleotide sequence: TGTGCCAGCAGCGCTTTCTCCGGGACTAGCGGGAGGAATGAGCAGTTCTTC. Protein product: CASSAFSGTSGRNEQFF.

The V call is TRBV28, the J call TRBJ1-4; D ambiguous. The CDR3 spans 11 residues. V was trimmed by 10 bases and J by 8 bases, leaving 11 bases between them. Germline values: CDR1 MDHEN, CDR2 SYDVKM. CDR3 nucleotide sequence: TGTGCCACCACGGGAAGAGAAAAACTGTTTTTT. This encodes CATTGREKLFF.

This clone was observed a handful of times. The rearrangement uses TRBV5-1 and TRBJ1-2; D unresolved. V lost 4 bases to trimming and J lost 4 bases, with 17 bases between them. The CDR3 is 15 amino acids. Germline V lookup: CDR1 SGHRS, CDR2 YFSETQ. The CDR3 region is CASSPPGGGPYGYTF. The CDR3 coding sequence is TGCGCCAGCAGCCCGCCCGGCGGAGGTCCCTATGGCTACACCTTC.

The rearrangement links TRBV7-2 to TRBJ1-5; possible D gene TRBD1, 6 bases. Trimming stripped 5 bases from V and 0 bases from J, with 20 bases between. The CDR3 is made up of 18 amino acids. Germline V CDR1 and CDR2: SGHTA, FQGNSA. In DNA form, the CDR3 reads TGTGCCAGCAGCCAAATCTGGAAATCAGGGGATAGCAATCAGCCCCAGCATTTT. Protein: CASSQIWKSGDSNQPQHF.

The chain uses TRBV5-1 and TRBJ2-4, with TRBD2 matching over 12 bases. The CDR3 spans 19 residues. V lost 0 bases, J lost 0 bases, and 7 bases stayed unmatched. CDR1 is SGHRS and CDR2 is YFSETQ in the germline V gene. CDR3 sequence: CASSLGLAGDSLAKNIQYF. The CDR3 DNA is TGCGCCAGCAGCTTGGGACTAGCGGGGGACTCCTTAGCCAAAAACATTCAGTACTTC. Full variable domain (missing parts from reference TRBV5-1 and TRBJ2-4): KAGVTQTPRYLIKTRGQQVTLSCSPISGHRSVSWYQQTPGQGLQFLFEYFSETQRNKGNFPGRFSGRQFSNSRSEMNVSTLELGDSALYLCASSLGLAGDSLAKNIQYFGAGTRLSVL.

The V call is TRBV5-4, the J call TRBJ2-3, with 9 bases matching TRBD2. The CDR3 sequence is 14 residues long. CDR1 SGHNT and CDR2 YYREEE come from the germline V gene (reference sequence). The chain's CDR3 is CAGRREGPGDTQYF. In DNA form, the CDR3 reads TGTGCAGGGAGGCGGGAGGGCCCCGGAGATACGCAGTATTTT.

V gene TRBV7-3 combines with J gene TRBJ2-1; 15 bases are a match to TRBD2. Trimming at V came to 5 bases and at J to 4 bases, leaving 3 bases not matched to a gene. The CDR3 is made up of 16 amino acids. Per the germline V gene, CDR1 is SGHTA and CDR2 is FQGTGA. This chain's CDR3 is CASSQGLAGGYNEQFF. The CDR3 nucleotides are TGTGCCAGCAGCCAGGGACTAGCGGGAGGATACAATGAGCAGTTCTTC.

This rearrangement joins TRBV5-1 to TRBJ2-7; D gene unclear. Germline-derived CDR1 and CDR2 are SGHRS and YFSETQ. The V end was cut by 5 bases, the J end by 1 base, with 22 bases between. This CDR3 has 17 amino acids. Here the CDR3 DNA reads TGCGCCAGCAGTGATGATGGTTACGGGTCAATTTCCTACGAGCAGTACTTC. Its translation: CASSDDGYGSISYEQYF.

The rearrangement links TRBV11-2 to TRBJ1-6; 8 bases map to TRBD1. The CDR3 loop spans 15 amino acids. From germline, CDR1 is SGHAT and CDR2 FQNNGV. The J segment lost 10 bases and the V segment lost 5 bases, leaving 10 bases of the junction unmatched. As DNA, the CDR3 is TGTGCCAGCAGCCCGACAGGGGTGGAAAGATCACCCCTCCACTTT. Translated, it gives CASSPTGVERSPLHF.

This chain joins TRBV7-9 and TRBJ1-2; D is unresolved. CDR1 is SEHNR and CDR2 is FQNEAQ in the germline V gene (reference sequence). CDR3 size: 15 residues. V was shortened by 1 base and J by 2 bases, with 11 bases between the two germline ends. This CDR3 is CASSLGANANYGYTF. Written as DNA, the CDR3 is TGTGCCAGCAGCTTAGGGGCAAACGCGAACTATGGCTACACCTTC.

The chain has TRBV7-7 and TRBJ2-5, with D hard to call. Germline V CDR1 and CDR2: SSHAT, FNYEAQ (reference sequence). Deletions cut 5 bases from V and 2 bases from J, with 15 bases between. CDR3 length equals 15 residues. The DNA for the CDR3 is TGTGCCAGCAGCCCGGGTAGGAGTAGGCAAGAGACCCAGTACTTC. It yields the protein CASSPGRSRQETQYF.

This clone is termed hyperexpanded (1% or more). This sequence joins TRBV28 and TRBJ1-5, with D hard to call. The CDR3 contains 13 residues. Deletions cut 5 bases from V and 8 bases from J, with 13 bases between. The germline V gene encodes CDR1 MDHEN and CDR2 SYDVKM. Written as DNA, the CDR3 is TGTGCCAGCAGTCCGGGGATTGGGAAGCCCCAGCATTTT. Its protein product is CASSPGIGKPQHF.

This clone was seen many times. J is TRBJ1-6 and V is TRBV6-1; the D is unclear. The germline V gene encodes CDR1 MNHNS and CDR2 SASEGT. The CDR3 totals 16 residues. The germline V and J ends were trimmed by 2 bases and 5 bases, with 13 bases remaining between them. This chain's CDR3 is CASSEWAAANNSPLHF. CDR3 coding DNA: TGTGCCAGCAGTGAATGGGCAGCCGCAAATAATTCACCCCTCCACTTT.